The 13 T cell receptor beta chains reported below all come from one sample, sequenced in a study of multiple sclerosis patients with progressive multifocal leukoencephalopathy (dated by TCRdb to the late 2010s). The library was produced with the immunoSEQ multiplex PCR assay. Entries here come from immuneACCESS through TCRdb and include only in-frame sequences with V and J called. Some clones fail to appear in such tables; in the studies checked, an unresolved V gene covers under half of the shortfall, and the cause of the remainder is unknown. In all, the sample holds some 31,000 clones, and 75% to 90% of those were seen once. The top ten constitute 1.5% of the sample. The time point label of this sample denotes: before natalizumab initiation. Material: PBMCs. The receptors stem from a human donor with multiple sclerosis.

The chain is built from TRBV19 and TRBJ2-1; no clear D. The V end was cut by 1 base, the J end by 0 bases, with 10 bases between. This CDR3 is built from 16 residues. Germline assignment: CDR1 LNHDA and CDR2 SQIVND (reference sequence). The DNA of the CDR3 is TGTGCCAGTAGTATAGGGGCCCGGAGCTCCTACAATGAGCAGTTCTTC. Translation: CASSIGARSSYNEQFF.

This clone appeared a single time. The V gene is TRBV2, the J gene TRBJ2-3; D unclear. The V gene lost 4 bases and the J gene lost 2 bases, with 4 bases spanning the gap. CDR3 length: 12 amino acids. Germline lookup yields CDR1 SNHLY and CDR2 FYNNEI. The CDR3 is CASSVVTDTQYF. CDR3 in DNA: TGTGCCAGCAGTGTGGTCACAGATACGCAGTATTTT.

This clone was counted a single time. The chain recombines TRBV7-2 with TRBJ2-1; 7 nucleotides agree with TRBD2. Germline CDR1 reads SGHTA; CDR2 reads FQGNSA. J lost 3 bases, V lost 5 bases, and 7 bases had no gene match. The CDR3 length is 15 residues. The CDR3, as DNA: TGTGCCAGCAGCGAACCGGGACTAAACTACAATGAGCAGTTCTTC. This gives the protein CASSEPGLNYNEQFF. Looking up the rest from reference TRBV7-2 and TRBJ2-1 gives the full variable domain: GAGVSQSPSNKVTEKGKDVELRCDPISGHTALYWYRQSLGQGLEFLIYFQGNSAPDKSGLPSDRFSAERTGGSVSTLTIQRTQQEDSAVYLCASSEPGLNYNEQFFGPGTRLTVL.

The CDR3 spells CASSIQGLGGYTF. CDR3 coding DNA: TGTGCCAGTAGTATACAGGGGCTGGGAGGCTACACCTTC. The chain uses TRBV19 and TRBJ1-2; a possible D gene is TRBD1 (6 bases). Per the germline V gene, CDR1 is LNHDA and CDR2 is SQIVND (reference sequence). There are 13 residues in the CDR3. Trimming shortened V by 2 bases and J by 8 bases, and 12 bases separated the two germline ends.

This sequence joins TRBV19 and TRBJ2-1; 12 positions match TRBD2. V shed 5 bases and J 0 bases; nucleotides not matched to a gene: 2. The CDR3 runs to 16 residues. Germline lookup yields CDR1 LNHDA and CDR2 SQIVND (reference sequence). CDR3 protein: CASSGLAGSSYNEQFF. Written as DNA, the CDR3 is TGTGCCAGTAGTGGACTAGCGGGAAGCTCCTACAATGAGCAGTTCTTC.

CDR3 in amino acids: CASSIGITGLNQPQHF. The CDR3 nucleotides are TGTGCCAGTAGTATCGGCATCACGGGCCTCAATCAGCCCCAGCATTTT. The V call is TRBV19, the J call TRBJ1-5; D unresolved. The CDR3 totals 16 residues. The V gene's germline CDR1 is LNHDA and CDR2 SQIVND (reference sequence). Trimming shortened V by 3 bases and J by 3 bases, and 15 bases separated the two germline ends.

This chain connects TRBV5-1 to TRBJ1-1; D is unclear. CDR1 is SGHRS, CDR2 YFSETQ, per germline. Deletions cut 4 bases from V and 5 bases from J, with 15 bases between. The CDR3 totals 14 residues. The CDR3 reads CASSRDPLRTEAFF. The DNA of the CDR3 is TGCGCCAGCAGCCGGGATCCCCTGAGGACTGAAGCTTTCTTT.

This chain links TRBV11-2 with TRBJ2-2; 9 bases agree with TRBD2. The CDR3 covers 16 residues. Trimming cost V 3 bases and J 2 bases; bases outside gene matches: 4. Germline V gene sequence: CDR1 SGHAT, CDR2 FQNNGV. The CDR3 sequence: CASSLERGVNTGELFF. CDR3 DNA: TGTGCCAGCAGCTTGGAGCGGGGGGTTAACACCGGGGAGCTGTTTTTT.

The V gene is TRBV7-3, the J gene TRBJ2-7; 10 nucleotides match TRBD1. Losses at the gene ends were 0 bases for V and 3 bases for J; bases not matched to a gene: 2. The V gene's germline CDR1 is SGHTA and CDR2 FQGTGA. This CDR3 is 15 amino acids long. The CDR3 protein is CASSLTGTGDYEQYF. The CDR3 nucleotides are TGTGCCAGCAGCTTAACAGGGACAGGGGACTACGAGCAGTACTTC.

Here the CDR3 DNA reads TGCGCCAGCAGCCAAGATCTAGGATTTAATGAAAAACTGTTTTTT. Protein product: CASSQDLGFNEKLFF. The V and J genes are TRBV4-3 and TRBJ1-4; unclear D gene. Germline V gives CDR1 LGHNA, CDR2 YSLEER. This CDR3 has 15 amino acids. V lost 0 bases, J lost 4 bases, and 9 bases lay in between.

A few counts support this clone. The gene calls are TRBV5-8 and TRBJ1-5; unclear D gene. Germline-derived CDR1 and CDR2 are SGHTS and YDEGEE. This CDR3 has 16 residues. V lost 0 bases and J 3 bases, leaving 13 bases between the germline ends. CDR3 sequence (DNA): TGTGCCAGCAGCTTGGAACCCGGGTTCCTCAATCAGCCCCAGCATTTT. It codes for CASSLEPGFLNQPQHF.

V is TRBV25-1 and J is TRBJ1-2, with 8 bases matching TRBD1. The CDR3 covers 15 residues. V lost 4 bases to trimming and J lost 2 bases; unmatched junction nucleotides: 6. From germline, CDR1 is MGHDK and CDR2 SYGVNS. CDR3 nucleotides: TGTGCCAGCAGTGTCAGGGGGGACAGGAACTATGGCTACACCTTC. Protein sequence: CASSVRGDRNYGYTF.

V usage is TRBV19 and J usage is TRBJ1-4; D ambiguous. CDR3 length: 11 residues. CDR1 is LNHDA, CDR2 SQIVND, per germline (reference sequence). V was pared by 3 bases and J by 11 bases, with 7 bases between. CDR3 region: CASSITGKLFF. For the CDR3, the DNA is TGTGCCAGTAGTATTACGGGGAAACTGTTTTTT.